Shown below are 25 T cell receptor beta chains from a single sample sequenced in a study of blood T cell repertoires in COVID-19. Libraries were prepared by immunoSEQ multiplex PCR; TCRdb keeps only in-frame clonotypes and omits some of them. Here the sample spans around 50,000 clones, about 82% being singletons. Material for sequencing was peripheral blood. Receptors were obtained from a woman older than 75 with acute or convalescent COVID-19.

The J gene is TRBJ2-3, the V gene TRBV25-1; possible D gene TRBD2, 6 bases. Trimming cost V 5 bases and J 2 bases, with 20 bases left between them. The CDR3 spans 17 residues. Per the germline V gene, CDR1 is MGHDK and CDR2 is SYGVNS. The CDR3 nucleotides are TGTGCCAGCAGTCCCGGTAGTGGGGGGAGGCACACAGATACGCAGTATTTT. Protein: CASSPGSGGRHTDTQYF.

The chain is built from TRBV18 and TRBJ1-4; D gene unclear. Trimming pared 3 bases from V and 0 bases from J, leaving 8 bases between. Germline CDR1 and CDR2: KGHSH and LQKENI. The CDR3 consists of 15 residues. In DNA form, the CDR3 reads TGTGCCAGCTCACCGTCACAAGCAACTAATGAAAAACTGTTTTTT. Its translation: CASSPSQATNEKLFF.

This chain joins TRBV5-8 and TRBJ1-5; D is perhaps TRBD1 (6 bases). CDR1 and CDR2 (germline): SGHTS, YDEGEE. Trimming pared 3 bases from V and 4 bases from J, leaving 8 bases between. The CDR3 spans 13 residues. The CDR3 sequence is CASSSQGNQPQHF. The CDR3 nucleotides are TGTGCCAGCAGCTCTCAGGGGAATCAGCCCCAGCATTTT.

The gene calls are TRBV2 and TRBJ2-7; 7 bases are a match to TRBD1. From germline, CDR1 is SNHLY and CDR2 FYNNEI. The CDR3 spans 15 residues. Germline trimming cut 7 bases from V and 2 bases from J; bases unmatched to any gene: 11. CDR3 residues: CASNKNRGTTYEQYF. Here the CDR3 DNA reads TGTGCCAGCAATAAAAACAGGGGTACGACCTACGAGCAGTACTTC.

This chain uses TRBV18 with TRBJ1-3; perhaps TRBD1 as D (6 bases). Germline V gene sequence: CDR1 KGHSH, CDR2 LQKENI. The CDR3 has 16 amino acids. V was pared by 3 bases and J by 0 bases, with 12 bases between. The CDR3 nucleotides are TGTGCCAGCTCACCGCCGGGACACTCCTCTGGAAACACCATATATTTT. This gives the protein CASSPPGHSSGNTIYF.

The rearrangement uses TRBV6-5 and TRBJ2-2, with D possibly matching TRBD1 (6 bases). Germline lookup yields CDR1 MNHEY and CDR2 SVGAGI. The V gene lost 6 bases and the J gene lost 5 bases, with 16 bases spanning the gap. The CDR3 spans 15 residues. CDR3 bases: TGTGCCAGCAGGTCCGGGACACAGGTGACCGGGGAGCTGTTTTTT. Protein: CASRSGTQVTGELFF.

The chain has TRBV3-1 (or the pseudogene TRBV3-2) and TRBJ2-1; the match to TRBD2 covers 14 bases. The length of the CDR3 is 18 residues. Per germline, CDR1 LGHDT and CDR2 YNNKEL (reference sequence). Germline trimming cut 2 bases from V and 3 bases from J; bases unmatched to any gene: 6. CDR3 protein: CASSQLGTSGRFYNEQFF. The CDR3 DNA reads TGTGCCAGCAGCCAACTCGGGACTAGCGGGAGATTCTACAATGAGCAGTTCTTC.

This clone has a count of ten or more. The chain is built from TRBV9 and TRBJ2-1; 10 bases match TRBD2. CDR3 length: 16 amino acids. CDR1 is SGDLS, CDR2 YYNGEE, per germline. V dropped 0 bases and J dropped 2; count of bases not matched to a gene: 2. The chain's CDR3 is CASSVGTSGTYNEQFF. CDR3 in DNA: TGTGCCAGCAGCGTAGGGACTAGCGGAACCTACAATGAGCAGTTCTTC.

V and J are TRBV9 and TRBJ2-1; 9 nucleotides match TRBD2. Per the germline V gene, CDR1 is SGDLS and CDR2 is YYNGEE. The CDR3 extends over 16 amino acids. V trimming: 0 bases; J trimming: 8 bases; junction bases outside the gene matches: 9. In DNA, the CDR3 is TGTGCCAGCAGCGTAGGCGGGGGGGCTTACATGGATGAGCAGTTCTTC. Translated: CASSVGGGAYMDEQFF.

The V call is TRBV5-6, the J call TRBJ2-1; a weak D match, TRBD2 (5 bases). V was pared by 3 bases and J by 3 bases, with 16 bases between. The CDR3 covers 16 residues. Germline CDR1 SGHDT, CDR2 YYEEEE. The DNA for the CDR3 is TGTGCCAGCAGCTCTCCCCGCGGCCGGGACTACAATGAGCAGTTCTTC. Its translation: CASSSPRGRDYNEQFF. Variable domain in full (rest from reference TRBV5-6 and TRBJ2-1): DAGVTQSPTHLIKTRGQQVTLRCSPKSGHDTVSWYQQALGQGPQFIFQYYEEEERQRGNFPDRFSGHQFPNYSSELNVNALLLGDSALYLCASSSPRGRDYNEQFFGPGTRLTVL.

This rearrangement joins TRBV2 to TRBJ1-4; the match to TRBD1 covers 8 bases. The CDR3 extends over 16 amino acids. The V segment lost 4 bases and the J segment 4 bases; nucleotides outside the gene matches: 8. The germline gives CDR1 SNHLY, CDR2 FYNNEI. CDR3 sequence: CASSGRQGLGNEKLFF. The CDR3 DNA follows: TGTGCCAGCAGTGGACGACAGGGGTTGGGTAATGAAAAACTGTTTTTT.

Remarks on this clone: Mismatch with germline at one junction end may stem from a read error. This chain links TRBV28 with TRBJ1-3, with 7 bases that match TRBD1. CDR3 size: 11 residues. Germline CDR1 is MDHEN and CDR2 is SYDVKM. DNA of the CDR3: TGTGCCAGCAGTTCACAGGGGCTCAGGCATTTT. Residues: CASSSQGLRHF.

The chain is built from TRBV19 and TRBJ1-1, with 8 nucleotides matching TRBD1. Germline V CDR1 and CDR2: LNHDA, SQIVND (reference sequence). V trimming: 8 bases; J trimming: 1 base; junction bases outside the gene matches: 9. There are 15 residues in the CDR3. The DNA for the CDR3 is TGTGCCAGTTCAGCAGGGGGCGGTGGGAACACTGAAGCTTTCTTT. Amino acid sequence: CASSAGGGGNTEAFF.

V is TRBV19 and J is TRBJ1-5, with D possibly TRBD1 on 6 matching bases. Germline V CDR1 and CDR2: LNHDA, SQIVND (reference sequence). Trimming stripped 7 bases from V and 5 bases from J, with 21 bases between. The length of the CDR3 is 16 residues. CDR3: CASTTRRLGGHQPQHF. In nucleotides, the CDR3 is TGTGCCAGTACCACCCGGCGACTGGGGGGGCATCAGCCCCAGCATTTT.

The chain carries TRBV6-1 and TRBJ2-3; 9 nucleotides align to TRBD1. Per germline, CDR1 MNHNS and CDR2 SASEGT. The CDR3 sequence is 15 residues long. J lost 6 bases, V lost 5 bases, and 9 bases had no gene match. CDR3 amino acids: CASSNGQGKGDTQYF. CDR3 coding DNA: TGTGCCAGCAGTAACGGACAGGGGAAAGGGGATACGCAGTATTTT.

The V call is TRBV10-3, the J call TRBJ2-7, with 7 bases matching TRBD1. The V gene's germline CDR1 is ENHRY and CDR2 SYGVKD. Trimming removed 0 bases from V and 12 bases from J; junction bases left unmatched: 5. The CDR3 consists of 12 residues. The CDR3 protein is CAISESRGRLYF. In nucleotides, the CDR3 is TGTGCCATCAGTGAGTCGAGGGGGCGGCTGTACTTC.

V is TRBV27 and J is TRBJ1-2; no firm D call. Trimming took 7 bases from V and 1 from J, leaving 10 bases between them. The germline CDR1 and CDR2 sequences are MNHEY and SMNVEV (reference sequence). CDR3 length equals 13 residues. CDR3 region: CASKEDGNYGYTF. In nucleotides, the CDR3 is TGTGCCAGCAAGGAGGATGGTAACTATGGCTACACCTTC.

This rearrangement joins TRBV30 to TRBJ1-5; 8 bases agree with TRBD1. The CDR3 is made up of 16 amino acids. V shed 2 bases and J 2 bases; nucleotides not matched to a gene: 8. Germline V CDR1 and CDR2: GTSNPN, SVGIG (reference sequence). The CDR3 sequence is CAWSRTGTSGNQPQHF. The CDR3 region has the DNA TGTGCCTGGAGTAGGACAGGGACTTCGGGCAATCAGCCCCAGCATTTT.

This chain links TRBV10-3 with TRBJ2-4, with 10 bases fitting TRBD1. Trimming took 5 bases from V and 5 from J; bases not matched to a gene: 18. Germline CDR1 and CDR2: ENHRY and SYGVKD. The CDR3 loop spans 19 amino acids. CDR3 sequence reads: CAISPGTGVTSTKQNIQYF. CDR3 bases: TGTGCCATCAGTCCCGGGACAGGGGTCACGAGTACCAAACAAAACATTCAGTACTTC.

The chain uses TRBV5-1 and TRBJ2-3; D gene unclear. V lost 0 bases and J 1 base, leaving 9 bases between the germline ends. This CDR3 spans 15 amino acids. Germline-derived CDR1 and CDR2 are SGHRS and YFSETQ. For the CDR3, the DNA is TGCGCCAGCAGCTTGGTTGAGCCCCGCACAGATACGCAGTATTTT. Translating gives CASSLVEPRTDTQYF.

This clone was observed a handful of times. The gene calls are TRBV5-1 and TRBJ2-7; 7 bases agree with TRBD1. V lost 4 bases and J lost 2; bases outside the gene matches: 6. This CDR3 spans 14 amino acids. The V gene's germline CDR1 is SGHRS and CDR2 YFSETQ. The CDR3 reads CASSQETGTYEQYF. The CDR3 DNA sequence: TGCGCCAGCAGCCAAGAGACAGGGACCTACGAGCAGTACTTC.

The sample holds a few counts of this clone. The rearrangement links TRBV18 to TRBJ1-5, with D uncertain. This CDR3 is 14 amino acids long. In germline, CDR1 is KGHSH, CDR2 LQKENI. Trimming removed 2 bases from V and 2 bases from J, with 7 bases in between. The CDR3 spells CASSPFEGNQPQHF. The CDR3 DNA follows: TGTGCCAGCTCACCATTTGAGGGCAATCAGCCCCAGCATTTT.

The chain employs TRBV14 and TRBJ1-1, with 8 bases that match TRBD1. The length of the CDR3 is 17 residues. V lost 2 bases, J lost 3 bases, and 11 bases stayed unmatched. Germline-derived CDR1 and CDR2 are SGHDN and FVKESK. The CDR3 region is CASSQRQGKSGDTEAFF. The CDR3 nucleotides are TGTGCCAGCAGCCAACGACAGGGGAAGAGTGGGGACACTGAAGCTTTCTTT.

The chain joins TRBV7-2 to TRBJ2-1; D gene unclear. In germline, CDR1 is SGHTA, CDR2 FQGNSA. V was pared by 2 bases and J by 9 bases, with 11 bases between. CDR3 length: 13 amino acids. This chain's CDR3 is CASSLNTLGEQFF. In nucleotides, the CDR3 is TGTGCCAGCAGCTTAAATACGCTAGGTGAGCAGTTCTTC.

The chain recombines TRBV5-1 with TRBJ2-7; TRBD1 aligns across 8 bases. Looked up from germline, CDR1 is SGHRS and CDR2 is YFSETQ. This CDR3 is built from 14 residues. J gave up 1 base and V 7 bases, and 7 bases lay outside the gene matches. CDR3 residues: CASEAGTGSYEQYF. DNA of the CDR3: TGCGCCAGCGAGGCCGGGACAGGATCCTACGAGCAGTACTTC.